These T cell receptor beta chains were read from a single sample in a study of T-cell reconstitution after alpha-beta-depleted transplantation in children. TCRdb fed the PCR reads into MiXCR, producing one record per CDR3 protein. The repertoire has about 980,000 distinct CDR3 sequences, 25% to 30% of them found once; the top ten carry about 28%. The material sequenced was PBMCs, mostly from graft donor cells, taken 360 days after TCRalphabeta/CD19-depleted stem cell transplant. The receptors originated from a boy in the first two years of life who had a stem cell transplant for SCID, so the T cells may come from the graft donor. The CDR3 runs from the conserved cysteine through the conserved F or W. A D gene is named only where the DNA matches it firmly. The size field is filled for only some rows; it gives once, few, many or a size class.

abundance	v_gene	len	d_gene	j_gene	CDR3nt	CDR3aa
-	TRBV28	16	TRBD1	TRBJ2-1	TGTGCCAGCAGTTTTCCCGGACAGGGGATCAACAATGAGCAGTTCTTC	CASSFPGQGINNEQFF
few	TRBV6-1	16	-	TRBJ2-1	TGTGCCAGCAGCTCCGGGAACCTAAGATCGTACAATGAGCAGTTCTTC	CASSSGNLRSYNEQFF
-	TRBV12-3/TRBV12-4	14	-	TRBJ2-5	TGTGCCAGCAGTTACAATCGGGGTTGGGAGACCCAGTACTTC	CASSYNRGWETQYF
-	TRBV6-1	12	-	TRBJ2-7	TGTGCCAGCACCGAAGGGGGAGGCGAGCAGTACTTC	CASTEGGGEQYF
-	TRBV12-3/TRBV12-4	15	-	TRBJ2-3	TGTGCCAGCAGTTTAACCGGGAGTGAGACAGATACGCAGTATTTT	CASSLTGSETDTQYF
-	TRBV5-1	16	TRBD1	TRBJ1-1	TGCGCCAGCAGCTTGCCCTACAGGGGCCGGAACACTGAAGCTTTCTTT	CASSLPYRGRNTEAFF
-	TRBV5-1	16	-	TRBJ2-3	TGCGCCAGCAGCTCGGAGGGCTTTCTTAGCACAGATACGCAGTATTTT	CASSSEGFLSTDTQYF
-	TRBV20-1	14	TRBD1	TRBJ2-7	TGCAGTGCTAGAGTGGGGGCAGGGGGACGTGAGCAGTACTTC	CSARVGAGGREQYF
-	TRBV4-1	17	TRBD1	TRBJ2-7	TGCGCCAGCAGCCCCTGGTTTAGGGCAGGGGGTTCCTACGAGCAGTACTTC	CASSPWFRAGGSYEQYF
-	TRBV20-1	14	-	TRBJ2-2	TGCAGTGCTAGAGGTTCGGGGTACACCGGGGAGCTGTTTTTT	CSARGSGYTGELFF
-	TRBV6-2/TRBV6-3	16	-	TRBJ2-7	TGTGCCAGCAGTTACTACTCTCACAGGTTCCTGGACGAGCAGTACTTC	CASSYYSHRFLDEQYF
few	TRBV7-2	16	-	TRBJ2-3	TGTGCCAGCAGCTCGTTGCACGGGGACCCCACAGATACGCAGTATTTT	CASSSLHGDPTDTQYF
many	TRBV29-1	11	-	TRBJ2-3	TGCAGCGTTGAATTCGGAGATACGCAGTATTTT	CSVEFGDTQYF